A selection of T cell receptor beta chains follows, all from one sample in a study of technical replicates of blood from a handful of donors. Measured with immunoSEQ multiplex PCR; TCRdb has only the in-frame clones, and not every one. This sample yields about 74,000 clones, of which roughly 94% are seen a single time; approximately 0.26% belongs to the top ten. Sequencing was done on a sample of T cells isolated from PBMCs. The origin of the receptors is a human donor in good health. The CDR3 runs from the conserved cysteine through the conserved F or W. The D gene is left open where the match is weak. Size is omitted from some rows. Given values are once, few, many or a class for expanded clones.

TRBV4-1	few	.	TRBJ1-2	CASSQGTEQNYGYTF	TGCGCCAGCAGCCAAGGGACAGAGCAAAACTATGGCTACACCTTC
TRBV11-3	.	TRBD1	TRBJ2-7	CASSSGQDYEQYF	TGTGCCAGCAGCTCGGGACAGGACTACGAGCAGTACTTC
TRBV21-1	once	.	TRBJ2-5	CASRNYFETQYF	TGTGCCAGCAGAAACTATTTTGAGACCCAGTACTTC
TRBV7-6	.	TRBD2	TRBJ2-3	CASSTPGAGTRGDTQYF	TGTGCCAGCAGCACCCCAGGAGCGGGGACGAGGGGAGATACGCAGTATTTT
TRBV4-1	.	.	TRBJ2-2	CASSSGAVDRELFF	TGCGCCAGCAGCTCGGGAGCCGTAGATAGGGAGCTGTTTTTT
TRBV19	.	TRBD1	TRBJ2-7	CASSMGGTGASYEQYF	TGTGCCAGTAGTATGGGCGGGACAGGGGCCTCCTACGAGCAGTACTTC
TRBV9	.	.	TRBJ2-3	CASSAGIFTDTQYF	TGTGCCAGCAGCGCGGGGATTTTCACAGATACGCAGTATTTT
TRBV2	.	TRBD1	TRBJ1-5	CASRTTRQGRNQPQHF	TGTGCCAGCAGAACCACTAGACAGGGACGCAATCAGCCCCAGCATTTT
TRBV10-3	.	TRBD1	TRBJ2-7	CAISELTGDEQYF	TGTGCCATCAGTGAACTGACAGGGGACGAGCAGTACTTC
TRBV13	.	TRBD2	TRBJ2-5	CASSSGLAETQYF	TGTGCCAGCAGCTCCGGACTAGCGGAGACCCAGTACTTC
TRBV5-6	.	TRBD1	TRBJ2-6	CASSSGQGVGVLTF	TGTGCCAGCAGCTCCGGACAGGGCGTCGGCGTCCTGACTTTC
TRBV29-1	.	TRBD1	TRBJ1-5	CSVAGTGQDQPQHF	TGCAGCGTCGCTGGGACAGGGCAAGATCAGCCCCAGCATTTT
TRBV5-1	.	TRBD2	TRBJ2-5	CASSLGLAGGEKTQYF	TGCGCCAGCAGCTTGGGACTAGCGGGGGGGGAGAAGACCCAGTACTTC
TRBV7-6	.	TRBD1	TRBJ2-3	CASRTGSGTDTQYF	TGTGCCAGTAGGACAGGGAGCGGAACAGATACGCAGTATTTT
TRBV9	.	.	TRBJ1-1	CASSVSVNTEAFF	TGTGCCAGCAGCGTATCAGTGAACACTGAAGCTTTCTTT
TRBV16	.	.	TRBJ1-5	CASSSRGIGNQPQHF	TGTGCCAGCAGTAGTAGGGGTATCGGCAATCAGCCCCAGCATTTT
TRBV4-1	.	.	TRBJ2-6	CASSPRGDSGANVLTF	TGCGCCAGCAGCCCAAGGGGTGACTCTGGGGCCAACGTCCTGACTTTC